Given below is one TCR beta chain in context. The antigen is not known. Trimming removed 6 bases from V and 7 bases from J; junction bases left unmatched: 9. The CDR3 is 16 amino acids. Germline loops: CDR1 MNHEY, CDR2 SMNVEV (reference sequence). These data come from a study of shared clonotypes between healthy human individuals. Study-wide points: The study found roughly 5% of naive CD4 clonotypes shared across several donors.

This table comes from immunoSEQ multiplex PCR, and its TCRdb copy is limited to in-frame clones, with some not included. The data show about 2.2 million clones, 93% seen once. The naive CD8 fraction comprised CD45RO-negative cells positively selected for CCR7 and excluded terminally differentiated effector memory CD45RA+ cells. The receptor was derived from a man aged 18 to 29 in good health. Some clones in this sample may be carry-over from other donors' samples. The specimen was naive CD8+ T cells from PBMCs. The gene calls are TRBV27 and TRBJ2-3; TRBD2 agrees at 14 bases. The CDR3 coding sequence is TGTGCCAGCAGCACCGGGACTAGCGGGAGATGGTATACGCAGTATTTT. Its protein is CASSTGTSGRWYTQYF.